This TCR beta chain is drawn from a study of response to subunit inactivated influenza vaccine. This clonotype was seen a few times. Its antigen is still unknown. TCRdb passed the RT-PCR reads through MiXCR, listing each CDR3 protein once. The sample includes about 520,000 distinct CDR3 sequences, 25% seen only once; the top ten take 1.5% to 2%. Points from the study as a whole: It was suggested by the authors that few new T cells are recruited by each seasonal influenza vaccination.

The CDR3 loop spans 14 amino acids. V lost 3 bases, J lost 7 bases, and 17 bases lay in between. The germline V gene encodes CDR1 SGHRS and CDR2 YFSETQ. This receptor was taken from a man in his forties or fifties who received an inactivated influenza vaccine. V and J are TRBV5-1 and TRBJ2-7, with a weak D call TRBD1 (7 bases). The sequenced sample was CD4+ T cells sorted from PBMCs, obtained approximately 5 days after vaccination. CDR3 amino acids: CASSSEGQPSEQYF. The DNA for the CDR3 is TGCGCCAGCAGCTCGGAGGGACAGCCAAGTGAGCAGTACTTC.